One sample yielded the 30 T cell receptor beta chains listed below, sequenced in a study of post-analysis software for immune sequencing data. Study conclusions and caveats: The five TRBV segments detected at higher frequency in patients than in controls included TRBV5-6, TRBV5-1 and TRBV20-1.

Unique molecular identifiers were built into the TCR beta cDNA libraries. Using its own MiXCR run on the PCR reads, TCRdb lists one record per CDR3 protein. Here the sample spans around 180,000 distinct CDR3 sequences, around 28% being singletons. These receptors' targets are unknown. Material: blood. The receptors shown here come from a girl between 10 and 17 years old with multiple sclerosis.

This clonotype was counted many times. As DNA, the CDR3 is TGTGCCACCGGTAGGGGGAATGGCTACGAGCAGTACTTC. Protein product: CATGRGNGYEQYF. V gene TRBV15 combines with J gene TRBJ2-7; possible D gene TRBD1, 6 bases. The CDR3 contains 13 residues. V gave up 8 bases and J gave up 3 bases, with 14 bases separating them. The V gene's germline CDR1 is LNHNV and CDR2 YYDKDF (reference sequence).

This clonotype was detected many times. The rearrangement joins TRBV12-3 or TRBV12-4 to TRBJ2-1; 10 bases agree with TRBD2. V lost 6 bases and J lost 8; bases outside the gene matches: 10. The CDR3 contains 15 residues. The DNA for the CDR3 is TGTGCCAGCAGACGTACTAGCGGGGATTACGATGAGCAGTTCTTC. Its translation: CASRRTSGDYDEQFF.

The chain couples TRBV5-5 to TRBJ2-2; D possibly uses TRBD1 or TRBD2 (5 bases each). V shed 3 bases and J shed 3 bases, with 12 bases lying between them. The V gene's germline CDR1 is SGHKS and CDR2 YYEKEE (reference sequence). The CDR3 has 15 residues. The CDR3 DNA reads as TGTGCCAGCAGCTCGGGACGGATAGACACCGGGGAGCTGTTTTTT. Its protein is CASSSGRIDTGELFF.

This clonotype was found many times. This chain joins TRBV27 and TRBJ2-1, with a weak D call TRBD2 (6 bases). This CDR3 spans 15 amino acids. Germline V gene data show CDR1 as MNHEY and CDR2 as SMNVEV (reference sequence). Trimming shortened V by 8 bases and J by 0 bases, and 14 bases separated the two germline ends. The CDR3 DNA reads as TGTGCCAGCCGGAAGCGGGCAAGCTCCTACAATGAGCAGTTCTTC. This translates into CASRKRASSYNEQFF.

This clonotype came up a few times. The chain couples TRBV4-1 to TRBJ1-2; possible D gene TRBD1, 5 bases. The CDR3 loop spans 13 amino acids. CDR1 and CDR2 from the germline V gene are MGHRA and YSYEKL. V was trimmed by 6 bases and J by 5 bases, leaving 13 bases between them. CDR3 loop: CASSGPGRYGYTF. Here the CDR3 DNA reads TGCGCCAGCAGTGGACCAGGGAGGTATGGCTACACCTTC.

This clonotype has at least ten counts. The CDR3 sequence: CATSERFYFSYEQYF. The CDR3 DNA sequence: TGTGCCACCAGTGAGCGGTTCTACTTTTCCTACGAGCAGTACTTC. The chain recombines TRBV19 with TRBJ2-7; a weak D match, TRBD2 (5 bases). Germline V CDR1 and CDR2: LNHDA, SQIVND (reference sequence). The V end was cut by 10 bases, the J end by 1 base, with 20 bases between. This CDR3 contains 15 residues.

Note on this clonotype: A much larger clone differs from this one at a single base, so this may be a read error. The chain combines TRBV9 with TRBJ1-5, with a tentative D call TRBD1 (6 bases). CDR1 SGDLS and CDR2 YYNGEE come from the germline V gene. The length of the CDR3 is 15 residues. CDR3 nucleotide sequence: TGTCCCAGCAGCGTAGGGGGGGCCCTCAATCAGCCCCAGCATTTT. It codes for CPSSVGGALNQPQHF.

To note about this clonotype: This may be a read error, as it is one base from a much larger clone. The chain employs TRBV29-1 and TRBJ2-5; D may be TRBD1 (5 bases). The end of the DNA aligns better with TRBJ2-7, so the J call may be wrong. Germline V gives CDR1 SQVTM, CDR2 ANQGSEA. CDR3 length equals 11 residues. In DNA, the CDR3 is TGCAGCGTAGGCGACAGATGCGAGCAGTACTTC. Protein sequence: CSVGDRCEQYF.

This chain uses TRBV30 with TRBJ1-2; unclear D gene. This CDR3 comprises 16 residues. V was cut by 0 bases and J by 5 bases, with 19 bases left in between. Germline CDR1 is GTSNPN and CDR2 is SVGIG (reference sequence). The CDR3 DNA reads as TGTGCCTGGAGTGTACGTACCGGAGCTCTAAAATATGGCTACACCTTC. Translated: CAWSVRTGALKYGYTF.

This clonotype has a handful of counts. J is TRBJ2-5 and V is TRBV7-2, with D perhaps TRBD2 (5 bases). Germline V CDR1 and CDR2: SGHTA, FQGNSA. The V and J ends lost 0 bases and 7 bases respectively, with 15 bases between them. The CDR3 has 15 residues. DNA for the CDR3: TGTGCCAGCAGCTTAGCGCAAGGGCCGGGAAGGACCCAGTACTTC. This codes for CASSLAQGPGRTQYF. The variable domain in full, with the rest retrieved from reference TRBV7-2 and TRBJ2-5, is GAGVSQSPSNKVTEKGKDVELRCDPISGHTALYWYRQSLGQGLEFLIYFQGNSAPDKSGLPSDRFSAERTGGSVSTLTIQRTQQEDSAVYLCASSLAQGPGRTQYFGPGTRLLVL.

J is TRBJ2-3 and V is TRBV7-2; D unclear. The germline gives CDR1 SGHTA, CDR2 FQGNSA. CDR3 length: 14 amino acids. V lost 5 bases and J 1 base, leaving 10 bases between the germline ends. CDR3 amino acids: CASSRAPRTDTQYF. The CDR3 region has the DNA TGTGCCAGCAGCCGTGCCCCTCGCACAGATACGCAGTATTTT.

This clonotype was found a few times. The chain links TRBV7-9 to TRBJ1-1; 9 bases agree with TRBD1. J was trimmed by 2 bases and V by 6 bases; bases with no gene match: 10. The CDR3 consists of 16 residues. Germline CDR1 reads SEHNR; CDR2 reads FQNEAQ (reference sequence). The CDR3 is CASSQTGGAYNTEAFF. The CDR3 region has the DNA TGTGCCAGCAGTCAAACAGGGGGCGCTTACAACACTGAAGCTTTCTTT.

The chain recombines TRBV7-2 with TRBJ2-5; D assignment may be TRBD1 or TRBD2 (6 bases each). The germline V and J ends were trimmed by 3 bases and 2 bases, with 19 bases remaining between them. The CDR3 has 17 residues. Germline assignment: CDR1 SGHTA and CDR2 FQGNSA. CDR3: CASSLRGGRGGQETQYF. The CDR3 DNA sequence: TGTGCCAGCAGCTTGCGAGGGGGGCGCGGTGGTCAAGAGACCCAGTACTTC. The full variable domain, its missing parts supplied by reference TRBV7-2 and TRBJ2-5, is GAGVSQSPSNKVTEKGKDVELRCDPISGHTALYWYRQSLGQGLEFLIYFQGNSAPDKSGLPSDRFSAERTGGSVSTLTIQRTQQEDSAVYLCASSLRGGRGGQETQYFGPGTRLLVL.

This clonotype was detected a few times. The chain joins TRBV20-1 to TRBJ2-3, with D tentatively TRBD2 (6 bases). Germline V lookup: CDR1 DFQATT, CDR2 SNEGSKA (reference sequence). V lost 0 bases to trimming and J lost 1 base, with 11 bases between them. CDR3 length: 15 amino acids. The chain's CDR3 is CSARDPAGCTDTQYF. The CDR3 DNA reads TGCAGTGCTAGAGATCCGGCGGGATGCACAGATACGCAGTATTTT.

This clonotype appeared a single time. Being one base from a much bigger clone, this may be a read error. The chain employs TRBV7-8 and TRBJ2-1, with 9 nucleotides matching TRBD1. CDR3 length: 16 residues. Germline V gene lookup returns CDR1 SGHVS and CDR2 FQNEAQ. V gave up 4 bases and J gave up 8 bases; unmatched junction bases: 12. CDR3 in DNA: TGTGCCAGCAGCTCCCGGACAGGGGCTTTGAGCGATGAGCAGTTCTTC. Protein product: CASSSRTGALSDEQFF.

This clonotype was seen ten or more times. The DNA of the CDR3 is TGTGCCAGCAGCTTATCAGGGAGCAACGAGCAGTACTTC. Protein sequence: CASSLSGSNEQYF. V is TRBV11-2 and J is TRBJ2-7; D may correspond to TRBD1 or TRBD2 (5 bases each). CDR1 is SGHAT, CDR2 FQNNGV, per germline. V was cut by 2 bases and J by 5 bases, with 10 bases left in between. The CDR3 is 13 amino acids.

In its sample, this clonotype was seen many times. The chain joins TRBV6-1 to TRBJ2-7; D ambiguous. CDR1 MNHNS and CDR2 SASEGT come from the germline V gene. The CDR3 runs 14 residues. Trimming shortened V by 7 bases and J by 1 base, and 14 bases separated the two germline ends. The CDR3, as DNA: TGTGCCAGCAACGGACGTCCACTATCCTACGAGCAGTACTTC. It codes for CASNGRPLSYEQYF.

The sample holds a few counts of this clonotype. The genes are TRBV10-3 and TRBJ1-5, with D unclear. The CDR3 length is 14 residues. Per germline, CDR1 ENHRY and CDR2 SYGVKD. Trimming removed 4 bases at V and 4 bases at J, with 11 bases between. This CDR3 reads CAISGQIENQPQHF. CDR3 nucleotides: TGTGCCATCAGTGGGCAGATTGAAAATCAGCCCCAGCATTTT.

The chain recombines TRBV20-1 with TRBJ2-7; 9 nucleotides line up with TRBD2. V gave up 0 bases and J gave up 6 bases; unmatched junction bases: 6. The CDR3 runs 14 residues. Germline V lookup: CDR1 DFQATT, CDR2 SNEGSKA (reference sequence). This chain's CDR3 is CSARDSGSASEQYF. CDR3 DNA: TGCAGTGCTAGAGATAGCGGGAGCGCAAGCGAGCAGTACTTC.

The genes are TRBV18 and TRBJ2-2; 7 positions agree with TRBD2. CDR1 is KGHSH, CDR2 LQKENI, per germline. CDR3 length: 16 residues. V lost 3 bases, J lost 8 bases, and 12 bases stayed unmatched. DNA of the CDR3: TGTGCCAGCTCACCGAGCGGGACTACCGAGGAAGGGGAGCTGTTTTTT. Its protein product is CASSPSGTTEEGELFF.

Points on this clonotype: A much larger clonotype is one base distant, so this may be a read error. The gene calls are TRBV12-3 or TRBV12-4 and TRBJ2-1, with a possible D match to TRBD2 (6 bases). The CDR3 consists of 11 residues. With 6 bases removed from V and 8 bases from J, the gap between germline ends came to 8 bases. The chain's CDR3 is CASRLADEQFF. In nucleotides, the CDR3 is TGTGCCAGCAGACTAGCAGATGAGCAGTTCTTC.

The chain carries TRBV28 and TRBJ2-1; 10 bases fit TRBD2. Germline-derived CDR1 and CDR2 are MDHEN and SYDVKM. V was pared by 5 bases and J by 12 bases, with 4 bases of the junction left unmatched. The CDR3 spans 12 residues. This chain's CDR3 is CASSTSGAPQFF. The CDR3 region has the DNA TGTGCCAGCAGTACTAGCGGGGCACCGCAGTTCTTC.

This clonotype was seen more than once but under ten times. The chain has TRBV5-1 and TRBJ1-2, with 8 bases that match TRBD1. This CDR3 has 15 amino acids. Germline V gene sequence: CDR1 SGHRS, CDR2 YFSETQ. J was trimmed by 4 bases and V by 0 bases; bases with no gene match: 5. The DNA of the CDR3 is TGCGCCAGCAGCTTGGAGCCCGGGACAGGCTATGGCTACACCTTC. Its translation: CASSLEPGTGYGYTF.

This chain uses TRBV27 with TRBJ2-5, with TRBD1 matching 7 bases. Gene TRBJ2-7 matches the end of the DNA better, so the J call may be wrong. The CDR3 loop spans 15 amino acids. In germline, CDR1 is MNHEY, CDR2 SMNVEV (reference sequence). CDR3 nucleotide sequence: TGTGCCAGCAGTCAACAGGGGTTTAGACCCTACGAGCAGTACTTC. Protein product: CASSQQGFRPYEQYF.

The chain combines TRBV12-3 or TRBV12-4 with TRBJ1-1; possibly TRBD1 for D (6 bases). The V and J ends lost 5 bases and 9 bases respectively, with 19 bases between them. The CDR3 length is 14 residues. The CDR3 DNA is TGTGCCAGCAGTGCCTCCTACAGGGCGAACAAAGCTTTCTTT. Amino acid sequence: CASSASYRANKAFF.

The chain uses TRBV5-1 and TRBJ2-5, with 7 bases identical to TRBD1. The V gene end was trimmed by 3 bases and the J gene end by 1 base; junction bases not matched to a gene: 3. CDR1 and CDR2 from the germline V gene are SGHRS and YFSETQ. This CDR3 spans 14 amino acids. The CDR3 is CASSYDRVQETQYF. The CDR3 bases are TGCGCCAGCAGCTATGACAGGGTCCAAGAGACCCAGTACTTC.

The table lists this clonotype with a few counts. The chain joins TRBV27 to TRBJ2-1; 10 nucleotides align to TRBD2. V lost 6 bases to trimming and J lost 7 bases; unmatched junction nucleotides: 18. This CDR3 has 18 residues. From germline, CDR1 is MNHEY and CDR2 SMNVEV (reference sequence). The CDR3 sequence: CASSPVSGRTSWGNEQFF. The CDR3 DNA sequence: TGTGCCAGCAGCCCTGTTAGCGGGAGGACTTCCTGGGGGAATGAGCAGTTCTTC.

There are many counts of this clonotype. The rearrangement uses TRBV5-6 and TRBJ1-1; 9 nucleotides match TRBD1. The germline gives CDR1 SGHDT, CDR2 YYEEEE. This CDR3 has 15 amino acids. V dropped 5 bases and J dropped 5; count of bases not matched to a gene: 10. DNA for the CDR3: TGTGCCAGCAGTTATTCGCCCGGGACAGGGACTGAAGCTTTCTTT. This sequence encodes CASSYSPGTGTEAFF.

This clonotype was recorded a few times. This chain joins TRBV6-4 and TRBJ2-3, with D tentatively TRBD2 (6 bases). Germline assignment: CDR1 MRHNA and CDR2 SNTAGT. V lost 6 bases to trimming and J lost 6 bases, with 19 bases between them. The CDR3 runs 15 residues. CDR3 nucleotides: TGTGCCAGCAGCTACTCTTACCAGGCGGGGGATACGCAGTATTTT. As protein: CASSYSYQAGDTQYF.

This clonotype has only a few counts. The chain combines TRBV5-1 with TRBJ2-1; D ambiguous. The V end was cut by 2 bases, the J end by 8 bases, with 23 bases between. The CDR3 has 17 residues. Germline V lookup: CDR1 SGHRS, CDR2 YFSETQ. This chain's CDR3 is CASSFDLTGEALHEQFF. The CDR3 coding sequence is TGCGCCAGCAGCTTTGACCTTACGGGTGAGGCTTTGCATGAGCAGTTCTTC.